This T cell receptor (beta chain) came from a study of T cell responses to AZD1222 COVID-19 vaccine. General study results and limits: Repertoire samples came only from after the peak T cell response. Spike-wide coverage was observed for vaccine-associated CD4 TCRs, with dominant responses at 160-218 and 743-854. Variant regions that are unmutated are reportedly the target of nearly half of spike-specific TCRs.

Per germline, CDR1 ENHRY and CDR2 SYGVKD. The CDR3 extends over 14 amino acids. Trimming stripped 3 bases from V and 10 bases from J, with 16 bases between. Clones were read by immunoSEQ multiplex PCR, and TCRdb kept only the in-frame ones, dropping some. The profile covers about 100,000 clones, with about 85% appearing a single time and 2.5% to 3% taken by the ten largest. On this clone itself: The antigen remains unidentified.

The sequencing here drew on peripheral blood, taken on day 0 of AZD1222 vaccination. The V call is TRBV10-3, the J call TRBJ2-1, with TRBD2 as a possible D gene (6 bases). The receptor's source is an adult in good health. The DNA for the CDR3 is TGTGCCATCAGTGAACCCCTACGCCGGGGGGAGCAGTTCTTC. It yields the protein CAISEPLRRGEQFF.